The rows below give T cell receptor beta chains drawn from one sample of a study of blood T cells in healthy people across ages. TCRdb reprocessed the 5' RACE reads with MiXCR, giving one entry per CDR3 protein. This table has just under 550,000 distinct CDR3 sequences, approximately 25% appearing once. This sample also appeared in a second study, on T cells of mothers and their children.

The sequencing input was blood. The receptors originated from a boy younger than 18 in good health. Both conserved end residues are part of each CDR3. D genes are given only for firm matches. Expanded clones get a size class; other rows say once, few or many, or leave the size out.

few	NA	TRBV7-2	TRBJ1-3	CASSDQGLDGNTIYF	TGTGCCAGCAGCGATCAGGGGCTGGACGGAAACACCATATATTTT
NA	NA	TRBV24-1	TRBJ2-2	CATSDPVHGELFF	TGTGCCACCAGTGATCCTGTTCACGGGGAGCTGTTTTTT
many	NA	TRBV19	TRBJ2-7	CASSIAHGAPLNYEQYF	TGTGCCAGTAGTATAGCCCACGGGGCCCCCTTAAACTACGAGCAGTACTTC
NA	NA	TRBV10-3	TRBJ2-5	CAISELGETQYF	TGTGCCATCAGTGAATTGGGAGAGACCCAGTACTTC
NA	NA	TRBV7-6	TRBJ2-5	CASSLVLTQETQYF	TGTGCCAGCAGCTTAGTACTGACTCAAGAGACCCAGTACTTC
NA	NA	TRBV4-1	TRBJ2-1	CASSQRAPYNEQFF	TGCGCCAGCAGCCAAAGGGCACCATACAATGAGCAGTTCTTC
NA	TRBD1	TRBV6-5	TRBJ1-2	CASRPGQGLGYTF	TGTGCCAGCCGACCGGGACAGGGATTGGGCTACACCTTC
NA	NA	TRBV5-8	TRBJ2-1	CASSFGMLHEQFF	TGTGCCAGCAGCTTTGGAATGCTCCATGAGCAGTTCTTC
few	NA	TRBV4-2	TRBJ2-3	CASSQERQGRADTQYF	TGTGCCAGCAGCCAAGAGAGACAGGGGAGGGCAGATACGCAGTATTTT
few	TRBD2	TRBV28	TRBJ2-1	CASSSSWTSPSYNEQFF	TGTGCCAGCAGTTCATCATGGACTAGCCCATCCTACAATGAGCAGTTCTTC